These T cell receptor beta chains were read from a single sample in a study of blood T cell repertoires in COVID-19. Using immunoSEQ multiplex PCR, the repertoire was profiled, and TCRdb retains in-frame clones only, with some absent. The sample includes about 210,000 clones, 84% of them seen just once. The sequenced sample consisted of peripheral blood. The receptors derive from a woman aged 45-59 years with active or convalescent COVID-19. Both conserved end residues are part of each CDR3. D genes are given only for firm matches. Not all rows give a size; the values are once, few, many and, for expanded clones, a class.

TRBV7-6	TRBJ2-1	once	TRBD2	TGTGCCAGCAGCTCCCCCTCAGCGGGATCGGGAAATGAGCAGTTCTTC	CASSSPSAGSGNEQFF
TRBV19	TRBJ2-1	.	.	TGTGCCAGCACTAGCATCTACAATGAGCAGTTCTTC	CASTSIYNEQFF
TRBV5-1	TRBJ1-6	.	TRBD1	TGCGCCAGCAGCTACGACAGGGAGTCGTATCCCCTCCACTTT	CASSYDRESYPLHF
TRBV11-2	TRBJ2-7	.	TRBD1	TGTGCCAGGGGAACGGGACAGGGGCCAACCTACGAGCAGTACTTC	CARGTGQGPTYEQYF
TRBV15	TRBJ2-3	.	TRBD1	TGTGCCACCAGCAGAGACCCAGGGGGCGTTGGCACAGATACGCAGTATTTT	CATSRDPGGVGTDTQYF
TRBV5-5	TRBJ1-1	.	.	TGTGCCAGCAGCTTGACGGTATGGACAGTTGAAGCTTTCTTT	CASSLTVWTVEAFF
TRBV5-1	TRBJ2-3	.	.	TGCGCCAGCAGCTGGAGGGACCCTAGCACAGATACGCAGTATTTT	CASSWRDPSTDTQYF
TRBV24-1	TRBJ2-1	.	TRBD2	TGTGCCACCAGTGACAAACTAGCGGGGGGGCTGAATGAGCAGTTCTTC	CATSDKLAGGLNEQFF
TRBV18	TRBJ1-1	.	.	TGTGCCAGCTCACCGCAGTATCCGGGGAACGCTGAAGCTTTCTTT	CASSPQYPGNAEAFF
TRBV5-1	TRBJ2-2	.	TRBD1	TGCGCCAGCAGCTTGGGACAGGGGGACACCGGGGAGCTGTTTTTT	CASSLGQGDTGELFF
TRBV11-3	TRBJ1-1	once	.	TGTGCCAGCAGCTTAGACGGGAACACTGAAGCTTTCTTT	CASSLDGNTEAFF
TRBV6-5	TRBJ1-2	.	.	TGTGCCAGCACCGATGAGAGGGGGTATGGCTACACCTTC	CASTDERGYGYTF
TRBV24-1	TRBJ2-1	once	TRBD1	TGTGCCACCAGTGATTTGGGGGCCGGGACAGGGGTTAATGAGCAGTTCTTC	CATSDLGAGTGVNEQFF
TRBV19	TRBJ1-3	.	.	TGTGCCAGTAGTGCCCAGGGAACCCCTGGAAACACCATATATTTT	CASSAQGTPGNTIYF
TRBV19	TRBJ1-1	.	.	TGTGCCAGTACTCCGCCCGGGGGGCGAATGAACACTGAAGCTTTCTTT	CASTPPGGRMNTEAFF
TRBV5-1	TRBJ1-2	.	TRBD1	TGCGCCAGCAGCCGGGACAGCTCCAACTATGGCTACACCTTC	CASSRDSSNYGYTF
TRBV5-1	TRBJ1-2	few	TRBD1	TGCGCCAGCAGCTTGGGGCAGGGGGCTAATGGCTACACCTTC	CASSLGQGANGYTF
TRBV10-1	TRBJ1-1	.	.	TGCGCCAGCAGTGATTACCTTACAGGGAACACTGAAGCTTTCTTT	CASSDYLTGNTEAFF
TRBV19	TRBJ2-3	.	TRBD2	TGTGCCAGTAGTATTCCCCAACTAGCGGGGGGGGCAGATACGCAGTATTTT	CASSIPQLAGGADTQYF
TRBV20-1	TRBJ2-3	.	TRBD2	TGCAGTGCTAGTCCTAACGGGGGGGCCGGGGCCGATACGCAGTATTTT	CSASPNGGAGADTQYF
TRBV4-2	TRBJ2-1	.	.	TGTGCCAGCAGCCCAAGTGGACAGCTGAGCTCCTACAATGAGCAGTTCTTC	CASSPSGQLSSYNEQFF
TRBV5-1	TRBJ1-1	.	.	TGCGCCAGCAGCTTAGCCAGGGATTTTTCAGACACTGAAGCTTTCTTT	CASSLARDFSDTEAFF
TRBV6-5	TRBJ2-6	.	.	TGTGCCAGCCAGACAGGATCAACTGGGGCCAACGTCCTGACTTTC	CASQTGSTGANVLTF
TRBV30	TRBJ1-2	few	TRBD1	TGTGCCTGGAGTCCCCCCCGGACAGGGGCGAATGGCTACACCTTC	CAWSPPRTGANGYTF
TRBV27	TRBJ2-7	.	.	TGTGCCAGCAGTTATAGGGGCTCCTACGAGCAGTACTTC	CASSYRGSYEQYF
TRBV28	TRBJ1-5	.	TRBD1	TGTGCCAGCAGTTCAACAGACAGGGGCAATCAGCCCCAGCATTTT	CASSSTDRGNQPQHF
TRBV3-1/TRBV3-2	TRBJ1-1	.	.	TGTGCCAGCAGCCACGGGTGGAACACTGAAGCTTTCTTT	CASSHGWNTEAFF
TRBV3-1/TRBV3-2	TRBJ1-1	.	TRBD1	TGTGCCAGCAGCCCCTATTTAGTTGGGACAGTGAACACTGAAGCTTTCTTT	CASSPYLVGTVNTEAFF
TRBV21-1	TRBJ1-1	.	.	TGTGCCAGCAGCAAGGGACAGTCGGACACTGAAGCTTTCTTT	CASSKGQSDTEAFF
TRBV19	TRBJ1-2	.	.	TGTGCCAGTAGTATGTCTCTCTACTATGGCTACACCTTC	CASSMSLYYGYTF
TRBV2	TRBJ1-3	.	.	TGTGCCAGCAGCGTGGACAGTGGAAACACCATATATTTT	CASSVDSGNTIYF
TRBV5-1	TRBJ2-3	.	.	TGCGCCAGCAGGCCGGGGGGCGATACGCAGTATTTT	CASRPGGDTQYF
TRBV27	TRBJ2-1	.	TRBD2	TGTGCCAGCAGTTACCCGGGGGGGAATGAGCAGTTCTTC	CASSYPGGNEQFF
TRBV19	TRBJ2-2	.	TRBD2	TGTGCCGCAGGACGGGGGACTAGTTCGGCCGGGGAGCTGTTTTTT	CAAGRGTSSAGELFF
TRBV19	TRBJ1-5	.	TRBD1	TGTGCCAGTAGTGAGGACAGGGCTCAGCCCCAGCATTTT	CASSEDRAQPQHF
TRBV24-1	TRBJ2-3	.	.	TGTGCCACCAGTGATCCTCGACCCGGGAGTGGGACAGATACGCAGTATTTT	CATSDPRPGSGTDTQYF
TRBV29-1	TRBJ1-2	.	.	TGCAGCGTTGAGGCAGAAAACTATGGCTACACCTTC	CSVEAENYGYTF
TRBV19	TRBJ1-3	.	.	TGTGCCAGTAGTCTACAGAGCTCTGGAAACACCATATATTTT	CASSLQSSGNTIYF
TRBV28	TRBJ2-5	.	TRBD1	TGTGCCAGCAGTCCCCCCGGCAGGGGGCTGGAAGAGACCCAGTACTTC	CASSPPGRGLEETQYF
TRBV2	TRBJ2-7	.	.	TGTGCCAGCAGCGTCGAGCCCTACGAGCAGTACTTC	CASSVEPYEQYF
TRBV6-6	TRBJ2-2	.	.	TGTGCCAGCAGTTACGGGGACAAGGCCGGGGAGCTGTTTTTT	CASSYGDKAGELFF
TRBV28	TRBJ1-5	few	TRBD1	TGTGCCAGCAAGACAGGGGCCAGCAATCAGCCCCAGCATTTT	CASKTGASNQPQHF